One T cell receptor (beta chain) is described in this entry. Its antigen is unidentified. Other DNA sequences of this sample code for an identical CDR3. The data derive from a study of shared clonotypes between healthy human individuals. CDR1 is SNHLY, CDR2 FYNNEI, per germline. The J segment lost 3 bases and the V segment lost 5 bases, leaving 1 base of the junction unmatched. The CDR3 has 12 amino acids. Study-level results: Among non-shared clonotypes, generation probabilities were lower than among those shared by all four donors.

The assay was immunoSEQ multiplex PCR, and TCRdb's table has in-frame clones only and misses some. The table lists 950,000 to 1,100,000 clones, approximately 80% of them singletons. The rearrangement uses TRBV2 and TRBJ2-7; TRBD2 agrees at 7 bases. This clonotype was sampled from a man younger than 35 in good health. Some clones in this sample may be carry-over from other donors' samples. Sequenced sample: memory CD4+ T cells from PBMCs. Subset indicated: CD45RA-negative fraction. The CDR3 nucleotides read TGTGCCAGCAGTCGCGGGAGCTACGAGCAGTACTTC. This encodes CASSRGSYEQYF.